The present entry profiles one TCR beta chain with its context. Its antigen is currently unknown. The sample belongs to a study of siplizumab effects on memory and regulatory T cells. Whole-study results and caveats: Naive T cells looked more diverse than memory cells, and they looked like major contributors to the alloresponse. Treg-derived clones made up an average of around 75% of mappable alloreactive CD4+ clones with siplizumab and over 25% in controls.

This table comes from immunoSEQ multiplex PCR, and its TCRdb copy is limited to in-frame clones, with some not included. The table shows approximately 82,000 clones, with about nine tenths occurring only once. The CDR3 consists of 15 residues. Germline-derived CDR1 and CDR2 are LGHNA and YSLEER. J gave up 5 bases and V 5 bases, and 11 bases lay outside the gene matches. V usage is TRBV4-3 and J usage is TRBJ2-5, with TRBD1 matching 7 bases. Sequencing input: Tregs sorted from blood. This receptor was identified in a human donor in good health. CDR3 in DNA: TGCGCCAGCAGCACCCTCTACAGGGGACGGGAGACCCAGTACTTC. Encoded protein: CASSTLYRGRETQYF.